This TCR beta chain came from a study of regulatory T cells in long-lasting Graves disease. Time point reported: newly diagnosed GD, antithyroid drugs for less than 3 months. From PBMCs, RNA was extracted and then used to make the TCR library. Library construction for TCR beta used iRepertoire HTBI primers and Arm-PCR of CDR3 regions. From the multiplex PCR reads, TCRdb called clonotypes with MiXCR, one entry per CDR3 protein. The table shows under 300,000 distinct CDR3 sequences, with 15% to 20% occurring only once. CDR1 and CDR2 from the germline V gene are SEHNR and FQNEAQ (reference sequence). There are 19 residues in the CDR3. Trimming removed 1 base at V and 2 bases at J, with 22 bases between. This clonotype showed up many times. These data were also filed under a second study, of T cells in Graves' hyperthyroidism and ophthalmopathy. From that paper: Most expanded thyroid clonotypes above 0.001 also appeared in blood.

The clonotype was recovered from a woman aged 25-40 years with Graves disease. This sample comprised peripheral blood mononuclear cells (PBMCs), obtained at new diagnosis, from a patient treated with antithyroid drugs. This sequence joins TRBV7-9 and TRBJ2-3; unclear D gene. CDR3 region: CASSLELAWARSFTDTQYF. CDR3 DNA: TGTGCCAGCAGCTTAGAACTCGCGTGGGCCCGAAGCTTCACAGATACGCAGTATTTT.